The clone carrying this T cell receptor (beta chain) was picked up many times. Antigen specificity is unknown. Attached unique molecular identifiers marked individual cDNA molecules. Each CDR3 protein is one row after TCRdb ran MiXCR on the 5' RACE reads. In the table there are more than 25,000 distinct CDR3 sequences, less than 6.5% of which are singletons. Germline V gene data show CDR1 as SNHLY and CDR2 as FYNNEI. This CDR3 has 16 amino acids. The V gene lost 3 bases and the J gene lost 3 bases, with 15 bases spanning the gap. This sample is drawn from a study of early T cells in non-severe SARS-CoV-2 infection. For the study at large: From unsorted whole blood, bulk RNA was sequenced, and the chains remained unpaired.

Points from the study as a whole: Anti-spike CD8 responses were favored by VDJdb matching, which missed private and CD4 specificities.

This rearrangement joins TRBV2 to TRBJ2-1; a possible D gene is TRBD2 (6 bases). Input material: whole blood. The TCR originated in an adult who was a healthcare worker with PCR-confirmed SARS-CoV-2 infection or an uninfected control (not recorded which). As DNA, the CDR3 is TGTGCCAGCAGTGATGGGAGTGCGGGAAGCTACAATGAGCAGTTCTTC. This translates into CASSDGSAGSYNEQFF.